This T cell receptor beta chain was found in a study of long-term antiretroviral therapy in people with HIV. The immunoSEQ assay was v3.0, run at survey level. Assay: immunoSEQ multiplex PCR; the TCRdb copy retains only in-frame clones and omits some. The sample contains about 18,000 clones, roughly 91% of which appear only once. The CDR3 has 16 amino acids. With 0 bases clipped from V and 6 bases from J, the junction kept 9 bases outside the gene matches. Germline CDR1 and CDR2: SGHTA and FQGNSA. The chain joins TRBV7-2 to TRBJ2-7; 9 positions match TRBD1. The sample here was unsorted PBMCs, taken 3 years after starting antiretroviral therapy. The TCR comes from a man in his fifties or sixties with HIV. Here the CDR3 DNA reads TGTGCCAGCAGCTTAGCGCTGGGGACAGGGATCGGCGAGCAGTACTTC. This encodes CASSLALGTGIGEQYF.